This TCR beta chain was sequenced during a study of T-cell memory formation after mild COVID-19. TCRdb used MiXCR to reprocess the 5' RACE reads, holding one entry per CDR3 protein. The data hold over 55,000 distinct CDR3 sequences, with 12% observed a single time. Trimming shortened V by 0 bases and J by 11 bases, and 7 bases separated the two germline ends. CDR1 and CDR2 (germline): SGHTS, YDEGEE. The CDR3 consists of 11 residues. This clonotype appeared a few times. This chain joins TRBV5-8 and TRBJ2-3, with no clear D. The source material was PBMCs or a T cell subset sorted from them (not recorded which). The TCR originated in a man younger than 30 who had mild COVID-19 (a few samples of this study predate the infection). Cell type and time point are not known. In nucleotides, the CDR3 is TGTGCCAGCAGCTTGGGAGTGAAGCAGTATTTT. Residues: CASSLGVKQYF.